The rows below give T cell receptor beta chains drawn from one sample of a study of blood T cell repertoires in COVID-19. Data came from immunoSEQ multiplex PCR; TCRdb stores just in-frame clones and leaves some out. In the table there are over 150,000 clones, 86% of which are singletons. The sequenced sample consisted of peripheral blood. The receptors derive from a man between 45 and 60 years old with active or convalescent COVID-19. CDR3s include the opening cysteine and the closing phenylalanine or tryptophan. D genes are given only for firm matches. Only part of the rows carry a size: once, few, many, or a class if the clone is expanded.

V: TRBV7-9
J: TRBJ2-3
size: .
D: TRBD2
DNA: TGTGCCAGCAGCCCGGGACTAGCGGGAATAGCGGATACGCAGTATTTT
CDR3: CASSPGLAGIADTQYF

V: TRBV28
J: TRBJ1-6
size: .
D: TRBD1
DNA: TGTGCCAGCAGTCTCCCGGGACAGGGTAACTCACCCCTCCACTTT
CDR3: CASSLPGQGNSPLHF

V: TRBV6-6
J: TRBJ1-5
size: .
D: .
DNA: TGTGCCAGCAGTTTCAGGGCTTCGATTCAGCCCCAGCATTTT
CDR3: CASSFRASIQPQHF

V: TRBV9
J: TRBJ2-2
size: .
D: .
DNA: TGTGCCAGCAGCCTACTAGCTCTGACCGGGGAGCTGTTTTTT
CDR3: CASSLLALTGELFF

V: TRBV4-1
J: TRBJ1-1
size: .
D: .
DNA: TGCGCCAGCAGCCACAGAGACAAGAACACTGAAGCTTTCTTT
CDR3: CASSHRDKNTEAFF

V: TRBV5-1
J: TRBJ2-7
size: .
D: TRBD2
DNA: TGCGCCAGCAGCTTGGGGTTAGGACTAGCCCACCGCTCCTACGAGCAGTACTTC
CDR3: CASSLGLGLAHRSYEQYF

V: TRBV9
J: TRBJ2-2
size: .
D: .
DNA: TGTGCCAGCAGCGTTTCGGGTCACACCGGGGAGCTGTTTTTT
CDR3: CASSVSGHTGELFF

V: TRBV12-3/TRBV12-4
J: TRBJ2-7
size: .
D: TRBD1
DNA: TGTGCCAGCACCTGGACAGGGACATACGAGCAGTACTTC
CDR3: CASTWTGTYEQYF

V: TRBV19
J: TRBJ2-5
size: .
D: .
DNA: TGTGCCAGTAGTATAAAGGCGGGCCTGGGGACCCAGTACTTC
CDR3: CASSIKAGLGTQYF

V: TRBV2
J: TRBJ1-5
size: once
D: .
DNA: TGTGCCAGCAGTGACCTCCCCCGGGAGCTAAATCAGCCCCAGCATTTT
CDR3: CASSDLPRELNQPQHF

V: TRBV7-2
J: TRBJ2-3
size: .
D: TRBD2
DNA: TGTGCCAGCAGCTTCCTCGGGACTAGCGAGCAAGATACGCAGTATTTT
CDR3: CASSFLGTSEQDTQYF

V: TRBV7-9
J: TRBJ2-7
size: .
D: TRBD1
DNA: TGTGCCAGCAGCTTAGGACAGGGGGCCAACGAGCAGTACTTC
CDR3: CASSLGQGANEQYF

V: TRBV18
J: TRBJ1-1
size: .
D: TRBD1
DNA: TGTGCCAGCTCAGAGACCGCGGGGACAGACACTGAAGCTTTCTTT
CDR3: CASSETAGTDTEAFF

V: TRBV3-1/TRBV3-2
J: TRBJ1-1
size: few
D: TRBD1
DNA: TGTGCCAGCAGCCCGGACAGGGAGGGCACTGAAGCTTTCTTT
CDR3: CASSPDREGTEAFF

V: TRBV25-1
J: TRBJ1-5
size: .
D: .
DNA: TGTGCCAGCAGTGAACAGGGGAGTCAGCCCCAGCATTTT
CDR3: CASSEQGSQPQHF

V: TRBV29-1
J: TRBJ2-1
size: .
D: .
DNA: TGCAGCGTTCAAAAGACTTGGGACAATGAGCAGTTCTTC
CDR3: CSVQKTWDNEQFF

V: TRBV7-2
J: TRBJ2-5
size: .
D: .
DNA: TGTGCCAGCAGCTTAGGAGGCGGCCGTAGAGAGACCCAGTACTTC
CDR3: CASSLGGGRRETQYF

V: TRBV3-1/TRBV3-2
J: TRBJ1-2
size: .
D: .
DNA: TGTGCCAGCAGCCAAGATTGGTGGGGAGATGGCTACACCTTC
CDR3: CASSQDWWGDGYTF

V: TRBV5-4
J: TRBJ2-7
size: .
D: TRBD2
DNA: TGTGCCAGCAGCTACGGGGCTAGCGGCTCCTACGAGCAGTACTTC
CDR3: CASSYGASGSYEQYF

V: TRBV30
J: TRBJ1-4
size: .
D: .
DNA: TGTGCCTGGAACGGTGGAGGGAGAACTAATGAAAAACTGTTTTTT
CDR3: CAWNGGGRTNEKLFF

V: TRBV7-2
J: TRBJ2-7
size: .
D: .
DNA: TGTGCCAGCAGCTTAGCGCTAGCTTACGAGCAGTACTTC
CDR3: CASSLALAYEQYF

V: TRBV6-6
J: TRBJ2-7
size: few
D: TRBD1
DNA: TGTGCCAGCAGTCCCGGGACAGGGGACCTCCTCGTCCGGGGACAGTACTTC
CDR3: CASSPGTGDLLVRGQYF

V: TRBV19
J: TRBJ1-2
size: .
D: TRBD1
DNA: TGTGCCAGTAATACAATGACAGGGAGATATGGCTACACCTTC
CDR3: CASNTMTGRYGYTF

V: TRBV6-5
J: TRBJ1-2
size: .
D: .
DNA: TGTGCCAGCAAGGAGGGCAGCTATGGCTACACCTTC
CDR3: CASKEGSYGYTF

V: TRBV18
J: TRBJ2-4
size: .
D: .
DNA: TGTGCCAGCTCACCAGGGCAGGTTTACATTCAGTACTTC
CDR3: CASSPGQVYIQYF

V: TRBV9
J: TRBJ1-2
size: .
D: .
DNA: TGTGCCAGCAGCGTAGGAATTGGGACATCGGGCATGTATGGCTACACCTTC
CDR3: CASSVGIGTSGMYGYTF

V: TRBV29-1
J: TRBJ2-1
size: .
D: TRBD1
DNA: TGCAGCGTTGAAGATCTGAGACAGGGGGTTCTTGAGCAGTTCTTC
CDR3: CSVEDLRQGVLEQFF